The present T cell receptor (beta chain) was sequenced within a study of T cells in Graves' hyperthyroidism and ophthalmopathy. There were TCR beta CDR3 regions amplified from RNA transcripts. Carried out on the TCR CDR3, a first-round RT-PCR used the HTBI primer set. One entry per CDR3 protein, called by TCRdb with MiXCR from the multiplex PCR reads. This sample has some 370,000 distinct CDR3 sequences, with roughly 13% found just once. The CDR3 contains 11 residues. V was cut by 7 bases and J by 3 bases, with 10 bases left in between. Germline CDR1 reads SQVTM; CDR2 reads ANQGSEA. Active moderate-to-severe ophthalmopathy, Clinical Activity Score at least 3, NOSPECS at least 4, under 3 months' duration. Orbital computed tomography, thyroid ultrasound, serum thyroxine and TRAb, and clinical symptoms together informed the diagnoses.

The V and J genes are TRBV29-1 and TRBJ2-7, with D unresolved. The sample was blood. The TCR originated in a man aged 50 to 59 with Graves' ophthalmopathy. CDR3 loop: CSAKMNYEQYF. The CDR3 nucleotides read TGCAGCGCCAAAATGAACTACGAGCAGTACTTC.